This is a list of T cell receptor beta chains from one sample in a study of blood T cell repertoires in COVID-19. TCRdb's table, derived via immunoSEQ multiplex PCR, lists solely in-frame clones and lacks some. The sample includes about 170,000 clones, around four fifths seen only once; the top ten take approximately 2.8%. Sequencing was performed on peripheral blood. Receptor source: a man aged 70-80 years with acute or convalescent COVID-19. Each CDR3 is given with its conserved first and last residue. D genes are given only for firm matches.

>17|TRBV4-2|TRBD1|TRBJ2-3
CASSQDLTGAITDTQYF
>14|TRBV18|TRBD1|TRBJ1-2
CASSTIGTGLGYTF
>13|TRBV24-1|TRBD1|TRBJ1-2
CATSDGQGAGYTF
>14|TRBV6-5|-|TRBJ2-7
CASSPGTTAYEQYF
>22|TRBV4-2|TRBD2|TRBJ2-3
CASSQDKVASGRTEYGTDTQYF
>14|TRBV24-1|-|TRBJ1-1
CAPGGTFGRAEAFF
>17|TRBV6-2/TRBV6-3|TRBD2|TRBJ2-2
CASSLRTSGIVAGELFF
>14|TRBV19|TRBD2|TRBJ2-3
CASSPGLHTDTQYF
>15|TRBV7-6|-|TRBJ2-1
CASSPGRGSYNEQFF
>13|TRBV6-1|TRBD2|TRBJ2-1
CASSEWREGEQFF
>12|TRBV5-4|-|TRBJ2-1
CASSLPGFEQFF
>14|TRBV3-1/TRBV3-2|TRBD2|TRBJ2-7
CASSQTSGSYEQYF
>14|TRBV24-1|TRBD1|TRBJ2-7
CATSDNRGRYEQYF
>15|TRBV5-5|TRBD1|TRBJ1-2
CASSLSGTGGYGYTF
>14|TRBV7-2|TRBD1|TRBJ1-3
CASSLQGIGNTIYF
>15|TRBV7-2|-|TRBJ2-2
CASSLGGSYTGELFF
>16|TRBV7-6|-|TRBJ2-7
CASSRVPPPGQYEQYF
>18|TRBV21-1|-|TRBJ2-1
CASRPGQSFPSSYNEQFF
>15|TRBV4-1|TRBD1|TRBJ1-1
CASSQTGQANTEAFF
>13|TRBV13|TRBD1|TRBJ2-7
CASSETGAGEQYF
>18|TRBV7-8|TRBD2|TRBJ2-5
CASTLGLAGGIWGETQYF
>15|TRBV9|TRBD1|TRBJ2-7
CASSRQGAGSYEQYF
>20|TRBV6-4|-|TRBJ2-4
CASSVPLRVWDREYKNIQYF
>12|TRBV28|-|TRBJ1-5
CASSYSYQPQHF